This T cell receptor (beta chain) stems from a study of blood T cell repertoires in COVID-19. About the research overall: PBMCs, B-cell-depleted T cells, or T cells provided the cDNA or gDNA that made up the material.

This clone was detected once. Recruited during active infection, patients (from Seattle) were subsequently followed longitudinally. In the original workflow: For nucleated cells, counts were estimated from reference gene primer amplification. The method was immunoSEQ multiplex PCR; TCRdb's version includes in-frame clones alone and lacks a portion of them. The DNA gave D and trimming, while V, J and clone size come from that table. The table has around 150,000 clones, 85% to 95% seen once. Germline CDR1 reads SNHLY; CDR2 reads FYNNEI. The ends lost 6 bases at V and 0 bases at J; junction bases unmatched: 6. CDR3 length equals 16 residues.

The sample was peripheral blood. V gene TRBV2 combines with J gene TRBJ1-3, with TRBD1 identical over 9 bases. The source is a woman aged 55-69 years with COVID-19, enrolled during active disease. The CDR3 DNA is TGTGCCAGCAGGGCCGGGACAGGGAGCTCTGGAAACACCATATATTTT. It codes for CASRAGTGSSGNTIYF.